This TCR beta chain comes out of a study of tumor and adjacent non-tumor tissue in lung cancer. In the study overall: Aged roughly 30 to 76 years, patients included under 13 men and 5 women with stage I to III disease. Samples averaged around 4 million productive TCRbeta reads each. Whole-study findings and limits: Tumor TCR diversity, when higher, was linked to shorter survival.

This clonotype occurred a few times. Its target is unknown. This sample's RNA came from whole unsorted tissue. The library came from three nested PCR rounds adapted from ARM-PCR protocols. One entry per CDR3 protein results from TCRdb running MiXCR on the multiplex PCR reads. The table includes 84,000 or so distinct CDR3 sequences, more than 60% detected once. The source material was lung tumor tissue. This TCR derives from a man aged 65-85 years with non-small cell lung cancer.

The DNA of the CDR3 is TGTGCCAGCAGCCCAGGAGGGGCGACAACTAATGAAAAACTGTTTTTT. Encoded protein: CASSPGGATTNEKLFF. The genes are TRBV7-9 and TRBJ1-4; D is possibly TRBD1 (5 bases). Germline V gene sequence: CDR1 SEHNR, CDR2 FQNEAQ (reference sequence). V was pared by 5 bases and J by 0 bases, with 13 bases between. This CDR3 has 16 amino acids.